Listed below are T cell receptor beta chains from one sample, sequenced in a study of T-cell reconstitution after alpha-beta-depleted transplantation in children. TCRdb ran MiXCR on the PCR reads and lists one entry per CDR3 protein. Found here are 500,000 to 600,000 distinct CDR3 sequences, about 17% of them singletons; the top ten hold 3.3%. This material consisted of PBMCs from the stem cell graft donor, taken from the stem cell graft. These receptors were obtained from a human donor who donated a stem cell graft to a child with acute lymphoblastic leukemia. Each CDR3 is given with its conserved first and last residue. A D gene is named only where the DNA matches it firmly. Clone size, where shown, is once, few, many, or a class for clones that have expanded.

TRBJ2-1 NA TRBV21-1 few TGTGCCAGCAGCAAAGGGTCCCTAGCGCACTCCTACAATGAGCAGTTCTTC CASSKGSLAHSYNEQFF
TRBJ2-1 NA TRBV7-6 NA TGTGCCAGCAGTTATACTGACAGCTCCTACAATGAGCAGTTCTTC CASSYTDSSYNEQFF
TRBJ2-5 TRBD2 TRBV7-8 few TGTGCCAGCAGCCGAAGGGAGGGGATCACAGAGACCCAGTACTTC CASSRREGITETQYF
TRBJ2-5 TRBD1 TRBV27 NA TGTGCCAGCAGTTTAAAGGACAGGGACGGTGAGACCCAGTACTTC CASSLKDRDGETQYF
TRBJ2-1 TRBD1 TRBV6-2/TRBV6-3 NA TGTGCCAGCAGCTCTTCTCCGGGACAGGGGATAACCAATGAGCAGTTCTTC CASSSSPGQGITNEQFF
TRBJ2-2 NA TRBV27 NA TGTGCCAGCAGTTTTCGCGGGGGCACCGACACCGGGGAGCTGTTTTTT CASSFRGGTDTGELFF
TRBJ2-3 TRBD1 TRBV29-1 NA TGCAGCGTTGACGAGGACAGGGGAGGCACAGATACGCAGTATTTT CSVDEDRGGTDTQYF
TRBJ2-3 NA TRBV20-1 NA TGCAGTGCTGGGGAGAGGTGGGCAGATACGCAGTATTTT CSAGERWADTQYF
TRBJ2-5 NA TRBV14 NA TGTGCCAGCAGCCAGGGCCCAAGGGAGACCCAGTACTTC CASSQGPRETQYF
TRBJ1-2 NA TRBV5-1 NA TGCGCCAGCAGCCCGGGACGGAATAACTATGGCTACACCTTC CASSPGRNNYGYTF
TRBJ2-3 TRBD1 TRBV5-1 few TGCGCCAGCAGCTTGGCCTCGAGGGGGCGGACAGATACGCAGTATTTT CASSLASRGRTDTQYF
TRBJ2-7 TRBD1 TRBV28 few TGTGCCAGCAGTCCCGGGACAGCTCTGAGTTACGAGCAGTACTTC CASSPGTALSYEQYF
TRBJ2-2 NA TRBV5-1 many TGCGCCAGCAGCTTCGAGATCGGGGAGCTGTTTTTT CASSFEIGELFF
TRBJ2-3 TRBD2 TRBV9 few TGTGCCAGCAGCCCGGCTAGCGGGGCTAGCACAGATACGCAGTATTTT CASSPASGASTDTQYF
TRBJ2-7 TRBD1 TRBV19 NA TGTGCCAGTAGTATTATTTGGGACAGGGAATGGGACGAGCAGTACTTC CASSIIWDREWDEQYF
TRBJ1-3 TRBD1 TRBV6-1 NA TGTGCCAGCAGGCAGGGGGTCGGTACTGGAAACACCATATATTTT CASRQGVGTGNTIYF
TRBJ1-2 TRBD1 TRBV20-1 few TGCAGTGCTAGAGGAACAGGGGACTATGGCTACACCTTC CSARGTGDYGYTF
TRBJ1-2 NA TRBV29-1 NA TGCAGCGTTAAACAGGAGAATGTTGGCTACACCTTC CSVKQENVGYTF
TRBJ2-5 TRBD1 TRBV24-1 once TGTGCCACCAGTGAAGGGACAGGGGCACGACAAGAGACCCAGTACTTC CATSEGTGARQETQYF
TRBJ2-7 TRBD2 TRBV4-1 NA TGCGCCAGCAGCCATACTAGCGGGGCCTACGAGCAGTACTTC CASSHTSGAYEQYF
TRBJ2-2 TRBD2 TRBV7-2 few TGTGCCAGCAGGTCCGGGACTAGCGGGAACCCAAACGGGGAGCTGTTTTTT CASRSGTSGNPNGELFF
TRBJ2-1 NA TRBV2 few TGTGCCAGCAGTGGGAATAGCAAAGGGGAGCAGTTCTTC CASSGNSKGEQFF
TRBJ1-1 NA TRBV6-5 few TGTGCCAGCAGTTACCTCCGGAGCGGTCAGAACACTGAAGCTTTCTTT CASSYLRSGQNTEAFF
TRBJ1-1 NA TRBV29-1 few TGCAGCGTTGAAGATTTTGGTAGCAGGGGAGAAGCTTTCTTT CSVEDFGSRGEAFF
TRBJ2-1 NA TRBV29-1 few TGCAGCGTTGAAGATCTGGGTAGCAGCTACTCCTACAATGAGCAGTTCTTC CSVEDLGSSYSYNEQFF
TRBJ2-2 NA TRBV5-1 few TGCGCCAGCAGCTTGGGGGTAGAACGGATCACCGGGGAGCTGTTTTTT CASSLGVERITGELFF
TRBJ1-1 NA TRBV5-1 NA TGCGCCAGCAGCTTGGTGGTGACAGAGTTGTGGCAAGCTTTCTTT CASSLVVTELWQAFF
TRBJ2-1 NA TRBV20-1 NA TGCAGTGCTAGAGTTCAGAAGTCTTTCGGCTCCTACAATGAGCAGTTCTTC CSARVQKSFGSYNEQFF